These 5 T cell receptor beta chains came from one sample sequenced in a study of T cell changes during pregnancy in multiple sclerosis. Assay used: immunoSEQ multiplex PCR; TCRdb lists only in-frame clones, some missing. The sample contains over 25,000 clones, around nine tenths of which appear only once. The sample was CD8+ T cells from peripheral blood mononuclear cells, taken before pregnancy. These receptors all come from a female donor with multiple sclerosis, enrolled in a pregnancy study.

The chain combines TRBV19 with TRBJ1-3; D not resolved. The CDR3 is made up of 14 amino acids. Germline assignment: CDR1 LNHDA and CDR2 SQIVND (reference sequence). V lost 2 bases, J lost 1 base, and 6 bases lay in between. The CDR3 is CASSITASGNTIYF. The DNA for the CDR3 is TGTGCCAGTAGTATAACAGCTTCTGGAAACACCATATATTTT.

The chain links TRBV4-3 to TRBJ2-1, with 8 bases identical to TRBD2. This CDR3 has 16 amino acids. V shed 4 bases and J 0 bases; nucleotides not matched to a gene: 5. Germline V gives CDR1 LGHNA, CDR2 YSLEER. The CDR3 reads CASSLTSVSSYNEQFF. CDR3 DNA: TGCGCCAGCAGCCTGACTAGCGTGAGCTCCTACAATGAGCAGTTCTTC.

This clone was seen a few times. V and J are TRBV19 and TRBJ1-5; D not resolved. There are 13 residues in the CDR3. The germline CDR1 and CDR2 sequences are LNHDA and SQIVND (reference sequence). V was shortened by 6 bases and J by 3 bases, with 9 bases between the two germline ends. CDR3 nucleotides: TGTGCCAGTAGCACTTTCTCCAATCAGCCCCAGCATTTT. Its protein product is CASSTFSNQPQHF.

The chain uses TRBV11-2 and TRBJ1-4; TRBD1 matches at 9 bases. J lost 7 bases, V lost 4 bases, and 4 bases had no gene match. This CDR3 spans 14 amino acids. Germline CDR1 is SGHAT and CDR2 is FQNNGV. CDR3 loop: CASSSQGAFEKLFF. CDR3 in DNA: TGTGCCAGCAGCTCACAGGGGGCTTTTGAAAAACTGTTTTTT.

The chain has TRBV4-3 and TRBJ2-7; 11 bases match TRBD2. Germline CDR1 reads LGHNA; CDR2 reads YSLEER. J lost 2 bases, V lost 3 bases, and 9 bases had no gene match. The CDR3 length is 17 residues. CDR3 sequence (DNA): TGCGCCAGCAGCCAGGATATGGAGACTAGCGGGACCTACGAGCAGTACTTC. It codes for CASSQDMETSGTYEQYF.